One sample yielded the 14 T cell receptor beta chains listed below, sequenced in a study of blood T cell repertoires in COVID-19 (dated by TCRdb to 2018 to 2020). Receptor libraries were prepared by the immunoSEQ multiplex PCR assay. Entries here come from immuneACCESS through TCRdb and include only in-frame sequences with V and J called. Some clones fail to appear in such tables; in the studies checked, an unresolved V gene covers under half of the shortfall, and the cause of the remainder is unknown. The sample table lists around 150,000 clones, roughly 85% of them with a count of one. The ten largest clonotypes hold over 3% of the sample. Material for sequencing was peripheral blood. These receptors came from a human donor with acute or convalescent COVID-19. The donor label of this sample is uncertain.

The V call is TRBV24-1, the J call TRBJ1-5; D remains ambiguous. Trimming removed 9 bases at V and 11 bases at J, with 13 bases between. Looked up from germline, CDR1 is KGHDR and CDR2 is SFDVKD. This CDR3 spans 11 amino acids. CDR3 sequence (DNA): TGTGCCACCCTGCATTGGCTGGCCCAGCATTTT. The encoded protein is CATLHWLAQHF.

The genes are TRBV19 and TRBJ1-5; D might be TRBD1 (5 bases). The germline CDR1 and CDR2 sequences are LNHDA and SQIVND (reference sequence). CDR3 size: 15 residues. Trimming removed 5 bases from V and 2 bases from J, with 13 bases in between. The CDR3: CASSREQGGNQPQHF. As DNA, the CDR3 is TGTGCCAGTAGTCGAGAGCAAGGGGGCAATCAGCCCCAGCATTTT.

The rearrangement uses TRBV9 and TRBJ2-1, with 9 bases aligning to TRBD2. The CDR3 loop spans 17 amino acids. V dropped 4 bases and J dropped 2; count of bases not matched to a gene: 10. Germline V gene sequence: CDR1 SGDLS, CDR2 YYNGEE. Here the CDR3 reads CASSPGGAGGPYNEQFF. The CDR3 region has the DNA TGTGCCAGCAGCCCCGGAGGTGCGGGGGGGCCCTACAATGAGCAGTTCTTC.

This rearrangement joins TRBV5-6 to TRBJ1-3; no clear D. Trimming cost V 0 bases and J 0 bases, with 10 bases left between them. The CDR3 consists of 16 residues. Looked up from germline, CDR1 is SGHDT and CDR2 is YYEEEE. The chain's CDR3 is CASSLVRGGSGNTIYF. The CDR3 DNA reads TGTGCCAGCAGCTTGGTTCGGGGAGGCTCTGGAAACACCATATATTTT.

CDR3 nucleotides: TGTGCCAGCAGTTCCCATCCTGCCTGGGACAGGGACACTGAAGCTTTCTTT. Protein product: CASSSHPAWDRDTEAFF. The rearrangement links TRBV27 to TRBJ1-1, with 9 bases lining up with TRBD1. With 4 bases clipped from V and 3 bases from J, the junction kept 12 bases outside the gene matches. The CDR3 is 17 amino acids. Looked up from germline, CDR1 is MNHEY and CDR2 is SMNVEV (reference sequence).

This chain joins TRBV11-3 and TRBJ2-7, with D possibly TRBD2 on 5 matching bases. The CDR3 consists of 12 residues. V dropped 0 bases and J dropped 6 bases, with 6 bases sitting between them. CDR1 is SGHNT, CDR2 YENEEA, per germline. In nucleotides, the CDR3 is TGTGCCAGCAGCTTAGATGAGGGCGAGCAGTACTTC. This gives the protein CASSLDEGEQYF.

The rearrangement joins TRBV7-6 to TRBJ1-1; 11 bases are a match to TRBD1. V trimming: 5 bases; J trimming: 0 bases; junction bases outside the gene matches: 11. Germline V gene sequence: CDR1 SGHVS, CDR2 FNYEAQ. The CDR3 contains 18 residues. CDR3 residues: CASSQIPGTGGLNTEAFF. The DNA for the CDR3 is TGTGCCAGCAGCCAGATCCCGGGGACAGGGGGACTGAACACTGAAGCTTTCTTT.

The chain couples TRBV5-1 to TRBJ2-3, with 7 nucleotides matching TRBD1. J was trimmed by 3 bases and V by 0 bases; bases with no gene match: 7. This CDR3 is built from 16 residues. Germline-derived CDR1 and CDR2 are SGHRS and YFSETQ. CDR3 bases: TGCGCCAGCAGCTTGGCCACAGGGGCAGCGACAGATACGCAGTATTTT. Its translation: CASSLATGAATDTQYF.

The chain links TRBV7-3 to TRBJ1-1; TRBD1 might be the D (6 bases). The CDR3 sequence is 13 residues long. Germline V lookup: CDR1 SGHTA, CDR2 FQGTGA. V lost 8 bases, J lost 5 bases, and 15 bases lay in between. This chain's CDR3 is CASAQQGSTEAFF. The CDR3 DNA reads TGTGCCAGCGCCCAACAGGGTTCGACTGAAGCTTTCTTT.

This clone was seen a single time. V and J are TRBV7-9 and TRBJ1-1; 8 bases match TRBD1. V dropped 2 bases and J dropped 4; count of bases not matched to a gene: 6. The CDR3 has 15 residues. Germline values: CDR1 SEHNR, CDR2 FQNEAQ (reference sequence). CDR3 in DNA: TGTGCCAGCAGCTTAAGCAGGGGGCAGACCACTGAAGCTTTCTTT. Its protein is CASSLSRGQTTEAFF.

V gene TRBV4-2 combines with J gene TRBJ2-7, with 7 bases identical to TRBD1. V lost 6 bases and J lost 2; bases outside the gene matches: 7. The CDR3 spans 14 residues. The germline gives CDR1 LGHNA, CDR2 YNFKEQ. The CDR3 DNA follows: TGTGCCAGCAGTTTCGGGACAGAGACCTACGAGCAGTACTTC. As protein: CASSFGTETYEQYF.

The V and J genes are TRBV3-1 (or the pseudogene TRBV3-2) and TRBJ2-3, with D maybe TRBD2 (6 bases). The V gene lost 1 base and the J gene lost 2 bases, with 16 bases spanning the gap. CDR1 and CDR2 (germline): LGHDT, YNNKEL (reference sequence). CDR3 length: 17 residues. CDR3 sequence (DNA): TGTGCCAGCAGCCAAGTGGGTTCGGGACTGAACACAGATACGCAGTATTTT. Residues: CASSQVGSGLNTDTQYF.

This clone has only a few counts. This chain links TRBV4-1 with TRBJ2-3; 7 bases agree with TRBD2. V lost 4 bases, J lost 0 bases, and 10 bases stayed unmatched. Germline CDR1 MGHRA, CDR2 YSYEKL. The CDR3 is made up of 17 amino acids. The chain's CDR3 is CASSPRGAGSSTDTQYF. Here the CDR3 DNA reads TGCGCCAGCAGCCCCCGGGGAGCGGGGTCTAGCACAGATACGCAGTATTTT.

This chain links TRBV19 with TRBJ1-5, with D tentatively TRBD1 (5 bases). The CDR3 runs 14 residues. CDR1 and CDR2 from the germline V gene are LNHDA and SQIVND (reference sequence). V was clipped by 5 bases and J by 3 bases, with 11 bases between them. For the CDR3, the DNA is TGTGCCAGTAGTCCTGACAGCTACAATCAGCCCCAGCATTTT. Translation: CASSPDSYNQPQHF.